These T cell receptor beta chains were read from a single sample in a study of blood T cell repertoires in COVID-19. Assay used: immunoSEQ multiplex PCR; TCRdb lists only in-frame clones, some missing. The sample has 250,000 to 350,000 clones; about 85% are singletons. Sequenced input: peripheral blood. The source of these receptors is a human donor with COVID-19, enrolled during active disease. The donor label of this sample is uncertain. The CDR3 runs from the conserved cysteine through the conserved F or W. Each record gives: D gene, V gene, J gene, clone size, CDR3 DNA, CDR3 protein. A D gene is named only where the DNA matches it firmly. Expanded clones are given a class, and other clones once, few, many or no size at all.

D: TRBD1; V: TRBV6-5; J: TRBJ2-1; size: .; DNA: TGTGCCAGCACACAGGGGGCGCTTAGCAATGAGCAGTTCTTC; CDR3: CASTQGALSNEQFF
D: .; V: TRBV9; J: TRBJ2-2; size: .; DNA: TGTGCCAGCAGCGTAACACCGAACACCGGGGAGCTGTTTTTT; CDR3: CASSVTPNTGELFF
D: .; V: TRBV28; J: TRBJ1-5; size: .; DNA: TGTGCCAGCAAAACCCTAAGGAGGCAGCCCCAGCATTTT; CDR3: CASKTLRRQPQHF
D: TRBD1; V: TRBV6-5; J: TRBJ2-7; size: .; DNA: TGTGCCAGCAGGACAGTTTGGGACAGCTCCTACGAGCAGTACTTC; CDR3: CASRTVWDSSYEQYF
D: .; V: TRBV6-5; J: TRBJ2-7; size: once; DNA: TGTGCCAGCCGCGGGGCCTACGAGCAGTACTTC; CDR3: CASRGAYEQYF
D: .; V: TRBV11-2; J: TRBJ1-1; size: .; DNA: TGTGCCAGCAGCTTCCTTAAGGCGCCAGGAGCTTTCTTT; CDR3: CASSFLKAPGAFF
D: TRBD1; V: TRBV7-2; J: TRBJ1-2; size: .; DNA: TGTGCCAGCAGAAGGACAGGGGAAGATGGCTACACCTTC; CDR3: CASRRTGEDGYTF
D: TRBD1; V: TRBV6-1; J: TRBJ2-7; size: .; DNA: TGTGCCAGCAGCACGGGACAGTTAATATACGAGCAGTACTTC; CDR3: CASSTGQLIYEQYF
D: .; V: TRBV5-1; J: TRBJ1-5; size: .; DNA: TGCGCCAGCAGCGCAGATAGCAATCAGCCCCAGCATTTT; CDR3: CASSADSNQPQHF
D: .; V: TRBV7-9; J: TRBJ2-1; size: .; DNA: TGTGCCAGCAGCTGGGGCCGGGATGAGCAGTTCTTC; CDR3: CASSWGRDEQFF
D: .; V: TRBV2; J: TRBJ2-7; size: .; DNA: TGTGCCAGCAGTGATTCCGGGAGCGTGATCGAGCAGTACTTC; CDR3: CASSDSGSVIEQYF
D: TRBD2; V: TRBV7-2; J: TRBJ2-2; size: .; DNA: TGTGCCAGCAGCTCCCGACTAGCAGCGAACACCGGGGAGCTGTTTTTT; CDR3: CASSSRLAANTGELFF
D: .; V: TRBV11-1; J: TRBJ1-6; size: few; DNA: TGTGCCAGCAGCCGAGGGGGTATAGTGAGAAATTCACCCCTCCACTTT; CDR3: CASSRGGIVRNSPLHF
D: .; V: TRBV7-9; J: TRBJ1-2; size: .; DNA: TGTGTAGCAGGGTCTAACTATGGCTACACCTTC; CDR3: CVAGSNYGYTF
D: TRBD1; V: TRBV11-3; J: TRBJ2-2; size: few; DNA: TGTGCCAGCAGCTCTCGCAGGGGGACCGGGGAGCTGTTTTTT; CDR3: CASSSRRGTGELFF
D: .; V: TRBV28; J: TRBJ2-5; size: .; DNA: TGTGCCAGCAGCGGCGGCGAGGAGACCCAGTACTTC; CDR3: CASSGGEETQYF
D: TRBD2; V: TRBV5-6; J: TRBJ2-2; size: .; DNA: TGTGCCAGCAGCATAAGGACTAGCGGGAGCGGCACCGGGGAGCTGTTTTTT; CDR3: CASSIRTSGSGTGELFF
D: .; V: TRBV28; J: TRBJ1-2; size: few; DNA: TGTGCCTCAGCCCTAGCTAACTATGGCTACACCTTC; CDR3: CASALANYGYTF
D: TRBD1; V: TRBV27; J: TRBJ2-2; size: .; DNA: TGTGCCAGCAGTTTATCGGGTCATGACAGGGGCTCTACAGGGGGGACCGGGGAGCTGTTTTTT; CDR3: CASSLSGHDRGSTGGTGELFF
D: .; V: TRBV28; J: TRBJ2-1; size: many; DNA: TGTGCCAGCAGTTTTCTTAGCGGAGGGGACAATGAGCAGTTCTTC; CDR3: CASSFLSGGDNEQFF
D: TRBD1; V: TRBV5-4; J: TRBJ2-3; size: .; DNA: TGTGCCAGCAGCTCCATCGGACAGGGCCCAGATACGCAGTATTTT; CDR3: CASSSIGQGPDTQYF
D: .; V: TRBV5-5; J: TRBJ1-1; size: .; DNA: TGTGCCAGCAGCTTACAGGGAATGAACACTGAAGCTTTCTTT; CDR3: CASSLQGMNTEAFF
D: .; V: TRBV7-2; J: TRBJ1-2; size: .; DNA: TGTGCCAGCAGCTTAGTAACTAGCTATGGCTACACCTTC; CDR3: CASSLVTSYGYTF
D: .; V: TRBV12-5; J: TRBJ2-5; size: .; DNA: TGTGCTAGTGGTAGGGGGTTAAGAGGAGAGACCCAGTACTTC; CDR3: CASGRGLRGETQYF
D: .; V: TRBV20-1; J: TRBJ2-7; size: .; DNA: TGCAGTGCTACGAGCTCCTACGAGCAGTACTTC; CDR3: CSATSSYEQYF
D: TRBD2; V: TRBV9; J: TRBJ2-7; size: once; DNA: TGTGCCAGCAGCGTAGGCGGGGGAGTGGTCGAGCAGTACTTC; CDR3: CASSVGGGVVEQYF
D: TRBD2; V: TRBV9; J: TRBJ2-1; size: .; DNA: TGTGCCAGCAGAGGGCGGGAGGATTACAATGAGCAGTTCTTC; CDR3: CASRGREDYNEQFF
D: .; V: TRBV7-8; J: TRBJ1-2; size: few; DNA: TGTGCCAGCAGCTTAGCTATAGGGCAGCTCCAAGGGGGTGGCTACACCTTC; CDR3: CASSLAIGQLQGGGYTF
D: .; V: TRBV28; J: TRBJ1-6; size: .; DNA: TGTGCCAGCAGTTTAGCAGGGACTATGCCCTATAATTCACCCCTCCACTTT; CDR3: CASSLAGTMPYNSPLHF
D: TRBD1; V: TRBV5-4; J: TRBJ1-5; size: .; DNA: TGTGCCAGCAGCCCAGGACAGGGGGATCAGCCCCAGCATTTT; CDR3: CASSPGQGDQPQHF
D: TRBD2; V: TRBV7-2; J: TRBJ2-7; size: .; DNA: TGTGCCAGCAGCCGTAGCGGGAGAGGCGAGCAGTACTTC; CDR3: CASSRSGRGEQYF
D: TRBD1; V: TRBV11-2; J: TRBJ2-7; size: .; DNA: TGTGCCAGCAGCCGGGACAGCTCCTACGAGCAGTACTTC; CDR3: CASSRDSSYEQYF
D: .; V: TRBV7-3; J: TRBJ1-1; size: .; DNA: TGTGCCAGCAGCCCCCTGGGGGGGGACACTGAAGCTTTCTTT; CDR3: CASSPLGGDTEAFF
D: .; V: TRBV18; J: TRBJ1-2; size: .; DNA: TGTGCCAGCTCACCACCGTCCAGGGTAAATGGCTACACCTTC; CDR3: CASSPPSRVNGYTF
D: TRBD1; V: TRBV4-1; J: TRBJ2-1; size: .; DNA: TGCGCCAGCAGCCAAATCCAGGGGGCCCACAATGAGCAGTTCTTC; CDR3: CASSQIQGAHNEQFF
D: TRBD2; V: TRBV28; J: TRBJ2-7; size: .; DNA: TGTGCCAGCAGGCAAGCGGGACACGAGCAGTACTTC; CDR3: CASRQAGHEQYF
D: .; V: TRBV5-6; J: TRBJ1-2; size: .; DNA: TGTGCCAGCAGCTTCAGTAACTATGGCTACACCTTC; CDR3: CASSFSNYGYTF
D: TRBD2; V: TRBV4-1; J: TRBJ2-7; size: .; DNA: TGCGCCAGCAGCCCCTCACCTTCTAGCGGGAGGGGAGAGCAGTACTTC; CDR3: CASSPSPSSGRGEQYF
D: TRBD1; V: TRBV28; J: TRBJ1-4; size: .; DNA: TGTGCCAGCGTAAAGACAGGGGTAGATGAAAAACTGTTTTTT; CDR3: CASVKTGVDEKLFF
D: TRBD1; V: TRBV5-1; J: TRBJ1-2; size: .; DNA: TGCGCCAGCAGCTTGAAACAGGGGGCGGAGGGCTACACCTTC; CDR3: CASSLKQGAEGYTF
D: .; V: TRBV6-5; J: TRBJ2-7; size: .; DNA: TGTGCCAGCACCTACGGACTAGGGGGGACCTACGAGCAGTACTTC; CDR3: CASTYGLGGTYEQYF
D: TRBD2; V: TRBV28; J: TRBJ2-5; size: .; DNA: TGTGCCAGCAGTGCCGCTGGGGCGGGAGGGCCGAGGGAGACCCAGTACTTC; CDR3: CASSAAGAGGPRETQYF
D: .; V: TRBV7-9; J: TRBJ1-4; size: .; DNA: TGTGCCAGCAGCTTAACGGTCCAAAGCGGGGAAAAACTGTTTTTT; CDR3: CASSLTVQSGEKLFF
D: TRBD1; V: TRBV28; J: TRBJ1-5; size: .; DNA: TGTGCCAGCAGTTTCTCAGGGGGCGACCAGCCCCAGCATTTT; CDR3: CASSFSGGDQPQHF
D: .; V: TRBV28; J: TRBJ2-1; size: .; DNA: TGTGCCAGCAGTTCAACAGGCAATGAGCAGTTCTTC; CDR3: CASSSTGNEQFF
D: .; V: TRBV11-2; J: TRBJ2-2; size: .; DNA: TGTGCCAGCAGCTTAGGCAGGCTGCCCACCGGGGAGCTGTTTTTT; CDR3: CASSLGRLPTGELFF
D: .; V: TRBV4-3; J: TRBJ2-2; size: .; DNA: TGCGCCAGCAGCCAAGGTCTTAGCGGCACCGGGGAGCTGTTTTTT; CDR3: CASSQGLSGTGELFF
D: .; V: TRBV19; J: TRBJ2-1; size: .; DNA: TGTGCCACCCGGGGATCTCCGAAGGGTGAGCAGTTCTTC; CDR3: CATRGSPKGEQFF
D: .; V: TRBV9; J: TRBJ1-4; size: .; DNA: TGTGCCAGCAGCGTAGATACAGTCTCAGAAAAACTGTTTTTT; CDR3: CASSVDTVSEKLFF
D: .; V: TRBV6-5; J: TRBJ1-2; size: once; DNA: TGTGCCAGCAGCCCGTTGGGGGGATATGGCTACACCTTC; CDR3: CASSPLGGYGYTF
D: TRBD1; V: TRBV30; J: TRBJ2-3; size: .; DNA: TGTGCCTGGAGTCCAGACAGGGATTTTTCAGATACGCAGTATTTT; CDR3: CAWSPDRDFSDTQYF
D: TRBD1; V: TRBV27; J: TRBJ1-2; size: once; DNA: TGTGCCAGCAGTCCGGGACAGGGGTTCCTAAATGGCTACACCTTC; CDR3: CASSPGQGFLNGYTF
D: .; V: TRBV6-5; J: TRBJ1-1; size: .; DNA: TGTGCCAGCAGTTACTCCGGTTCCATGAACACTGAAGCTTTCTTT; CDR3: CASSYSGSMNTEAFF